These T cell receptor beta chains were read from a single sample in a study of blood T cell repertoires in COVID-19. The repertoire was sequenced with immunoSEQ multiplex PCR; TCRdb's copy has only in-frame clones and lacks some. Of 200,000 to 300,000 clones listed, about 80% were seen once; the top ten hold roughly a tenth. The source material was peripheral blood. The receptors come from a woman of 80 years or more with acute or convalescent COVID-19. CDR3s include the opening cysteine and the closing phenylalanine or tryptophan. Each record gives: clone size, D gene, J gene, V gene, CDR3 protein, CDR3 DNA. The D gene is left open where the match is weak. For some rows the clone size is stated as once, few or many, or as a class when expanded; others skip it.

once | NA | TRBJ1-1 | TRBV7-2 | CASSLGGAGWGTEAFF | TGTGCCAGCAGCTTAGGTGGAGCGGGGTGGGGCACTGAAGCTTTCTTT
NA | NA | TRBJ1-1 | TRBV7-2 | CASSLGQANTEAFF | TGTGCCAGCAGCTTAGGACAGGCCAACACTGAAGCTTTCTTT
many | NA | TRBJ1-1 | TRBV29-1 | CSVEVNRAAFF | TGCAGCGTTGAAGTCAATCGAGCGGCTTTCTTT
NA | TRBD2 | TRBJ2-5 | TRBV4-1 | CASSQVASGGARGAQYF | TGCGCCAGCAGCCAAGTGGCTAGCGGGGGAGCTCGGGGGGCCCAGTACTTC
NA | NA | TRBJ1-5 | TRBV5-8 | CASSPREGGNQPQHF | TGTGCCAGCAGCCCCCGGGAGGGGGGCAATCAGCCCCAGCATTTT
NA | NA | TRBJ1-4 | TRBV12-3/TRBV12-4 | CASSPGTEKLFF | TGTGCCAGCAGTCCCGGGACAGAAAAACTGTTTTTT
NA | TRBD2 | TRBJ2-3 | TRBV27 | CASSQAGDTQYF | TGTGCCAGCAGCCAAGCGGGGGATACGCAGTATTTT
few | NA | TRBJ1-2 | TRBV28 | CASSIGPNYGYTF | TGTGCCAGCAGCATCGGTCCCAACTATGGCTACACCTTC
NA | TRBD1 | TRBJ1-1 | TRBV27 | CASSLQGVATEAFF | TGTGCCAGCAGTTTACAGGGGGTAGCGACTGAAGCTTTCTTT
once | NA | TRBJ2-2 | TRBV2 | CASSEGGTGELFF | TGTGCCAGCAGTGAGGGGGGTACCGGGGAGCTGTTTTTT
NA | NA | TRBJ1-1 | TRBV7-8 | CASSARPDTEAFF | TGTGCCAGCAGCGCGCGGCCAGACACTGAAGCTTTCTTT
NA | TRBD2 | TRBJ2-3 | TRBV4-1 | CASSQDPSGGGDTQYF | TGCGCCAGCAGCCAAGATCCTTCGGGGGGGGGAGATACGCAGTATTTT
once | NA | TRBJ1-2 | TRBV7-9 | CASSSRTVNGYTF | TGTGCCAGCAGCTCCCGGACAGTGAATGGCTACACCTTC
NA | TRBD1 | TRBJ1-6 | TRBV25-1 | CASGGTDNSPLHF | TGTGCCAGCGGAGGGACAGATAATTCACCCCTCCACTTT
NA | NA | TRBJ2-7 | TRBV4-2 | CASSQAAGAVSYEQYF | TGTGCCAGCAGCCAAGCGGCAGGCGCCGTCTCCTACGAGCAGTACTTC